The T cell receptor (beta chain) under discussion was sequenced for a study of cytomegalovirus exposure and HLA in healthy donors. Study-level points and caveats: Common viral pathogens (according to a later analysis) appeared linked to several of the most significant clusters. The sole available immune exposure information was CMV serostatus.

To note about this clone: As yet, its antigen is unknown.

Germline assignment: CDR1 SGDLS and CDR2 YYNGEE. This CDR3 has 14 amino acids. Trimming shortened V by 0 bases and J by 1 base, and 7 bases separated the two germline ends. The PCR used 60 Vbeta and 13 Jbeta primers. In the original workflow: In a later analysis, approximately 80 million unique TCR beta chains included roughly 11 million shared by two or more donors. Sequenced by immunoSEQ multiplex PCR; TCRdb stores in-frame clones only, minus some. V, J and clone size are those of that table, while D and trimming were read from the DNA. This table holds about 130,000 clones, roughly 79% found once. Material: PBMCs. The chain uses TRBV9 and TRBJ1-1; no clear D gene. The receptor was derived from a man aged 18-30 years in good health and CMV-seronegative. CDR3 sequence reads: CASSVDVENTEAFF. Here the CDR3 DNA reads TGTGCCAGCAGCGTAGATGTAGAGAACACTGAAGCTTTCTTT.